This TCR beta chain is from a study of blood T cell repertoires in COVID-19. Turning to the study itself: The study drew acute and convalescent COVID-19 samples from the United States, Italy and Spain.

In the authors' methods: For nucleated cells, counts were estimated from reference gene primer amplification. Produced via immunoSEQ multiplex PCR; TCRdb's table is partial and in-frame only. That table furnishes V, J and clone size, whereas the DNA furnished D and trimming. This table has around 370,000 clones, about 90% appearing once. The sequencing sample was made of peripheral blood. The TCR was taken from a woman aged 45-59 years with COVID-19, enrolled during active disease.

The CDR3 DNA sequence: TGTGCCTGGAGGGGAGTGACGGGAAACACCATATATTTT. This encodes CAWRGVTGNTIYF. V usage is TRBV30 and J usage is TRBJ1-3; no reliable D call. CDR3 size: 13 residues. V was trimmed by 3 bases and J by 4 bases, leaving 10 bases between them. Looked up from germline, CDR1 is GTSNPN and CDR2 is SVGIG (reference sequence).